Listed below are T cell receptor beta chains from one sample, sequenced in a study of blood T cell repertoires in COVID-19. Generated by immunoSEQ multiplex PCR, the TCRdb table keeps only in-frame clones and is missing some. The sample carries roughly 48,000 clones, 83% recorded once. Input material: peripheral blood. These receptors were taken from a human donor in a cohort sampled during active COVID-19. CDR3s include the opening cysteine and the closing phenylalanine or tryptophan. The D gene is left open where the match is weak. Size is omitted from some rows. Given values are once, few, many or a class for expanded clones.

TRBV2	TRBJ2-7	.	.	TGTGCCAGCAGTTATCGACAGACCGAGCAGTACTTC	CASSYRQTEQYF
TRBV19	TRBJ1-5	TRBD1	.	TGTGCCAGGCCAAAAATACCGGGACAGGGAAGCAATCAGCCCCAGCATTTT	CARPKIPGQGSNQPQHF
TRBV13	TRBJ1-3	.	once	TGTGCCAGCAGCTTAGGCCCGGGACATCTCTCTGGAAACACCATATATTTT	CASSLGPGHLSGNTIYF
TRBV3-1/TRBV3-2	TRBJ2-5	TRBD1	.	TGTGCCAGCAGCCAAGAGAGCAGACAGGGCAGGAGTGAGACCCAGTACTTC	CASSQESRQGRSETQYF
TRBV7-8	TRBJ2-1	TRBD1	.	TGTGCCAGCAGCTTACTCTCAGGGGGCTCCTACAATGAGCAGTTCTTC	CASSLLSGGSYNEQFF
TRBV7-2	TRBJ1-2	.	.	TGTGCCAGCAGCTTCAATCCCAGATTTACTAACTATGGCTACACCTTC	CASSFNPRFTNYGYTF
TRBV30	TRBJ2-2	TRBD1	once	TGTGCCTGGCGACAGGGGGCGGGCACCGGGGAGCTGTTTTTT	CAWRQGAGTGELFF
TRBV11-2	TRBJ1-3	.	.	TGTGCCAGCTCCCACAGGGATAGAAACACCATATATTTT	CASSHRDRNTIYF
TRBV5-1	TRBJ1-2	.	few	TGCGCCAGCAGCTTGGAGGGGAGGGCCCGGGGTGACTATGGCTACACCTTC	CASSLEGRARGDYGYTF
TRBV2	TRBJ2-7	.	once	TGTGCCAGCAGCTATCAGGGATACGAGCAGTACTTC	CASSYQGYEQYF
TRBV18	TRBJ2-2	TRBD2	once	TGTGCCAGCTCACCACGGCCCCTCTTGACTAGCGCTGCCACCGGGGAGCTGTTTTTT	CASSPRPLLTSAATGELFF
TRBV24-1	TRBJ1-2	.	.	TGTGCCACCAGTTCAGGGGCAGCCAACTATGGCTACACCTTC	CATSSGAANYGYTF
TRBV28	TRBJ2-5	TRBD2	.	TGTGCCAGCAGTTCTTCAGCGGGGGCCTTAGAGACCCAGTACTTC	CASSSSAGALETQYF
TRBV2	TRBJ2-2	TRBD2	.	TGTGCCAGCAGTCGGACTAGCGGGTTCACCGGGGAGCTGTTTTTT	CASSRTSGFTGELFF
TRBV6-4	TRBJ2-1	TRBD2	.	TGTGCCAGCAGTGACTCGACTAGCGGGGGGGATATCGGTGAGCAGTTCTTC	CASSDSTSGGDIGEQFF
TRBV19	TRBJ2-4	TRBD1	.	TGTGCCAGTAGTGCCTTAACAGGGGGCAATGTCAAAAACATTCAGTACTTC	CASSALTGGNVKNIQYF
TRBV7-2	TRBJ2-3	.	.	TGTGCCAGCAGCTTACTACCGGGGGTGAAGAATACGCAGTATTTT	CASSLLPGVKNTQYF
TRBV27	TRBJ2-7	TRBD2	.	TGTGCCAGCAGGGACTGGACTAGCGGGGAGCGGGTGGAGTACTTC	CASRDWTSGERVEYF
TRBV5-6	TRBJ1-1	.	few	TGTGCCAGCAGCTTGTCCGACAGGAACACTGAAGCTTTCTTT	CASSLSDRNTEAFF
TRBV14	TRBJ1-1	TRBD1	.	TGTGCCAGCAGTCTACAGGGGGCTGATCCCCCAGCTTTCTTT	CASSLQGADPPAFF
TRBV6-5	TRBJ1-6	.	.	TGTGCCAGCAGTCCCCAGGGGTTCTATAATTCACCCCTCCACTTT	CASSPQGFYNSPLHF
TRBV7-8	TRBJ1-2	TRBD1	.	TGTGCCAGCAGCAGATACAGGGGAGTGAGCTATGGCTACACCTTC	CASSRYRGVSYGYTF
TRBV10-1	TRBJ2-2	TRBD1	few	TGCGCCAGCAGGACAGGGGAGGACGGCGGGGAGCTGTTTTTT	CASRTGEDGGELFF
TRBV13	TRBJ1-6	TRBD1	few	TGTGCCAGCAGCTCCACCGGGACAGGGGCTTCACCCCTCCACTTT	CASSSTGTGASPLHF
TRBV30	TRBJ1-2	.	.	TGTGCCGGAGATAAGGAGGAGAACTATGGCTACACCTTC	CAGDKEENYGYTF
TRBV5-5	TRBJ2-3	.	.	TGTGCCAGCAGCTTGGGGCTAGTTGGAGATACGCAGTATTTT	CASSLGLVGDTQYF
TRBV18	TRBJ1-3	TRBD1	.	TGTGCCAGCTCACCTCAACAGGGGGCTGGAAACACCATATATTTT	CASSPQQGAGNTIYF
TRBV24-1	TRBJ2-2	.	.	TGTGCCACCAGTGATTATCAGGGGCGGAACACCGGGGAGCTGTTTTTT	CATSDYQGRNTGELFF
TRBV5-1	TRBJ2-7	TRBD2	.	TGCGCCAGCAGGAGGACTAGCGGGGAGATCTACGAGCAGTACTTC	CASRRTSGEIYEQYF
TRBV3-1/TRBV3-2	TRBJ2-7	.	few	TGTGCCAGCAGCTCTTCTCTAGGAAGCGGACGAGTCTACGAGCAGTACTTC	CASSSSLGSGRVYEQYF
TRBV6-5	TRBJ2-7	TRBD1	.	TGTGCCAGCGGCCGGGACAGGGGCTACGAGCAGTACTTC	CASGRDRGYEQYF
TRBV15	TRBJ2-7	TRBD1	.	TGTGCCACCAGCATCAGGACAGGGGCGATGGCCTACGAGCAGTACTTC	CATSIRTGAMAYEQYF
TRBV5-1	TRBJ1-5	.	once	TGCGCCAGCAGTGAGGGTTTGGGCAGCAATCAGCCCCAGCATTTT	CASSEGLGSNQPQHF
TRBV5-1	TRBJ2-3	TRBD2	.	TGCGCCAGCAGCTTGGCAAGCGGGGGGGGAATAGATACGCAGTATTTT	CASSLASGGGIDTQYF
TRBV25-1	TRBJ1-1	.	.	TGTGCCAGCAGTGCAGGGACACGGGAAGCTTTCTTT	CASSAGTREAFF
TRBV2	TRBJ1-2	.	.	TGTGCCAGCACACTGGAGGATCGATCTTCTATTGGCTACACCTTC	CASTLEDRSSIGYTF
TRBV20-1	TRBJ2-7	.	.	TGCAGTGCTAGTTCTCCGGGTGGTGGCGAGCAGTACTTC	CSASSPGGGEQYF
TRBV2	TRBJ1-1	.	.	TGTGCCAGCAGTGAGACACCCATGAACACTGAAGCTTTCTTT	CASSETPMNTEAFF
TRBV11-2	TRBJ1-6	.	few	TGTGCCAGCAGCTTCAGGGTGCGGGGTAATTCACCCCTCCACTTT	CASSFRVRGNSPLHF
TRBV5-1	TRBJ2-2	TRBD2	.	TGCGCCAGCAGCTCCGGACTAGCGGAGAACACCGGGGAGCTGTTTTTT	CASSSGLAENTGELFF
TRBV6-5	TRBJ1-1	.	.	TGTGCCAGCCCCAGGGGGAACACTGAAGCTTTCTTT	CASPRGNTEAFF
TRBV19	TRBJ2-3	.	.	TGTGCCAGTAACAGTTGGGACACGTATACGCAGTATTTT	CASNSWDTYTQYF
TRBV3-1/TRBV3-2	TRBJ2-5	.	.	TGTGCCAGCAGCCAAGGGCGGACAGAGGAGTACTTC	CASSQGRTEEYF
TRBV19	TRBJ1-2	TRBD1	.	TGTGCCAGCCACATGACAGGGGGCAAAATTACTAACTATGGCTACACCTTC	CASHMTGGKITNYGYTF
TRBV27	TRBJ1-6	TRBD1	.	TGTGCCAGCAGGGGCGGGACAGGGGGTTCACCCCTCCACTTT	CASRGGTGGSPLHF
TRBV11-2	TRBJ2-3	TRBD2	.	TGTGCCAGCAGCCCCGCCCTAGCGGGGGGGCCAGATACGCAGTATTTT	CASSPALAGGPDTQYF
TRBV27	TRBJ2-7	TRBD2	.	TGTGCCAGCAGTCGACCTAGCGGGGGTATAACCTACGAGCAGTACTTC	CASSRPSGGITYEQYF
TRBV6-1	TRBJ2-5	TRBD2	.	TGTGCCAGCAGTGAATGGGGGGGAGAGACCCAGTACTTC	CASSEWGGETQYF
TRBV7-9	TRBJ1-2	.	.	TGTGCCAGCAGCTTACAGGGCGTAAATCCAGCTAACTATGGCTACACCTTC	CASSLQGVNPANYGYTF
TRBV9	TRBJ2-3	TRBD2	.	TGTGCCAGCAGCTCCACGGGGGGGCCGTACACAGATACGCAGTATTTT	CASSSTGGPYTDTQYF
TRBV5-1	TRBJ1-4	.	.	TGCGCCAGCAGCTCCTGGGGCTTGGGGGAAAAACTGTTTTTT	CASSSWGLGEKLFF